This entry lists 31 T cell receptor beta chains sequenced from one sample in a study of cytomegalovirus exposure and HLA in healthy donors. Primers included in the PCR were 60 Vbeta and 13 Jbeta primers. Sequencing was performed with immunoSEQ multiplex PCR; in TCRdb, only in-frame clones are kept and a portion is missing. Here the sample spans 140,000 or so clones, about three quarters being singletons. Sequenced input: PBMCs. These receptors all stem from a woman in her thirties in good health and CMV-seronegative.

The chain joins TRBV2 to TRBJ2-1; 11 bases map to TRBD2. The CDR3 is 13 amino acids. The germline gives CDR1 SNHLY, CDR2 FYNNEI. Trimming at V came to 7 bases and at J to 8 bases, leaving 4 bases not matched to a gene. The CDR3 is CASKGLAEYEQFF. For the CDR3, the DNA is TGTGCCAGCAAGGGACTAGCGGAGTATGAGCAGTTCTTC.

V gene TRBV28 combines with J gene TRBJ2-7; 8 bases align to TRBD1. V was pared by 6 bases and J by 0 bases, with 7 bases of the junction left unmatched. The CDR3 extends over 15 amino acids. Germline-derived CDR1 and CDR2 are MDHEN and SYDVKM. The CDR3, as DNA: TGTGCCAGCAGAGAGACAGGGGTGGCCTCCTACGAGCAGTACTTC. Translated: CASRETGVASYEQYF.

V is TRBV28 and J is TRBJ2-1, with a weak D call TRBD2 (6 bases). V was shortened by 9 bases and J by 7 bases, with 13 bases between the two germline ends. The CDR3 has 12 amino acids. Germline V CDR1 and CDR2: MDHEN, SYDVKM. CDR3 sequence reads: CASLDGLNEQFF. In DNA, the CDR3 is TGTGCCAGTTTGGACGGACTAAATGAGCAGTTCTTC. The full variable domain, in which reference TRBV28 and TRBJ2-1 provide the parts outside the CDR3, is DVKVTQSSRYLVKRTGEKVFLECVQDMDHENMFWYRQDPGLGLRLIYFSYDVKMKEKGDIPEGYSVSREKKERFSLILESASTNQTSMYLCASLDGLNEQFFGPGTRLTVL.

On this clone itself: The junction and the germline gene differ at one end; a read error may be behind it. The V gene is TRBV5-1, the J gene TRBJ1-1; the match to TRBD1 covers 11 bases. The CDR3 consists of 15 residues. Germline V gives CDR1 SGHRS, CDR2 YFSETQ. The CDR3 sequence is CASSLRDRGNPEAFF. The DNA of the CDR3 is TGCGCCAGCAGCTTGAGGGACAGGGGGAACCCTGAAGCTTTCTTT.

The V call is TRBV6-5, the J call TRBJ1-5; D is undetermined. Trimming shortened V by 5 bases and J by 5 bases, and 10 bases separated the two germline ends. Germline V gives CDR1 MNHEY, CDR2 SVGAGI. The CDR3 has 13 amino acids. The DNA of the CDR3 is TGTGCCAGCAGTGAAGCACCCCATCAGCCCCAGCATTTT. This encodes CASSEAPHQPQHF.

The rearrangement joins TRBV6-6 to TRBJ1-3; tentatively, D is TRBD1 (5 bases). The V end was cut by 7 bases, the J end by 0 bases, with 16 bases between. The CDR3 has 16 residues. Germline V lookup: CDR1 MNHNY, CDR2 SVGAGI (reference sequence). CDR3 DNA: TGTGCCAGCACCAGGGCGCCGCCGAGCTCTGGAAACACCATATATTTT. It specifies CASTRAPPSSGNTIYF.

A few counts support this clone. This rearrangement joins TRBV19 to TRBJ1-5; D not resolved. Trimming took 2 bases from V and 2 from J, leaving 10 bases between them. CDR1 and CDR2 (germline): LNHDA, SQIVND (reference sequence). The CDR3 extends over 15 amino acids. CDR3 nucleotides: TGTGCCAGTAGTATACGGGGTACGGGCAATCAGCCCCAGCATTTT. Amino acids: CASSIRGTGNQPQHF.

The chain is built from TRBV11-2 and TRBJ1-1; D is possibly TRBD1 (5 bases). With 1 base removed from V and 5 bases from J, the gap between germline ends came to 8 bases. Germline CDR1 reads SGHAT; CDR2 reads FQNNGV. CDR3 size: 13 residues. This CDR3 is CASSLGGWTEAFF. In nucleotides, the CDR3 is TGTGCCAGCAGCTTAGGGGGCTGGACTGAAGCTTTCTTT.

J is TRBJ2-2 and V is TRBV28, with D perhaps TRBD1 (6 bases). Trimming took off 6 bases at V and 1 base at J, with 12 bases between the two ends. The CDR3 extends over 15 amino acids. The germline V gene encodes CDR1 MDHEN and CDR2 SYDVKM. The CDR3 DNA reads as TGTGCCAGCAGATTAACACAGGGGAACACCGGGGAGCTGTTTTTT. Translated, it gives CASRLTQGNTGELFF.

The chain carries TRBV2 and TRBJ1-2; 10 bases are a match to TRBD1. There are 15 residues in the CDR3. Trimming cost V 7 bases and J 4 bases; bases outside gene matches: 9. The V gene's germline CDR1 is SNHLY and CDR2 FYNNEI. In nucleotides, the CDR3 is TGTGCCAGCAAGAGACAGGGGGCGTGGGGCTATGGCTACACCTTC. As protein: CASKRQGAWGYGYTF.

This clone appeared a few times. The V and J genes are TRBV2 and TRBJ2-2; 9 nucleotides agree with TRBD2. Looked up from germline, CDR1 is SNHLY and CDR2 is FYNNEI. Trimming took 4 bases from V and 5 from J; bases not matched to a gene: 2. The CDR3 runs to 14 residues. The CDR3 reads CASSAGLATGELFF. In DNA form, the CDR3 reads TGTGCCAGCAGTGCGGGACTAGCTACCGGGGAGCTGTTTTTT.

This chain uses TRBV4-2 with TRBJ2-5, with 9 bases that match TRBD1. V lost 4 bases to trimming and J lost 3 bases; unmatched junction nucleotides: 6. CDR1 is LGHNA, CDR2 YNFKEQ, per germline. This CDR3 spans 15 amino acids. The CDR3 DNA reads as TGTGCCAGCAGCCCGAGGACAGGGGTGAAAGAGACCCAGTACTTC. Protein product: CASSPRTGVKETQYF.

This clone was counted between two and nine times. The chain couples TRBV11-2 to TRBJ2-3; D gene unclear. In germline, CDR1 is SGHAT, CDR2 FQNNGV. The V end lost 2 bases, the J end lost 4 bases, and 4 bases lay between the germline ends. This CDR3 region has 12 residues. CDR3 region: CASSLPSDTQYF. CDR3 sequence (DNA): TGTGCCAGCAGCTTACCGTCAGATACGCAGTATTTT.

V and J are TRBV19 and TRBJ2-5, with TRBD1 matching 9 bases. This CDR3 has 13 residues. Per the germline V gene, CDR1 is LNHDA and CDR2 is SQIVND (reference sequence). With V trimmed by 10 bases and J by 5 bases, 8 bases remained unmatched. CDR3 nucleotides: TGTGCCACTAACGACAGGGGGGCTGAGACCCAGTACTTC. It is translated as CATNDRGAETQYF.

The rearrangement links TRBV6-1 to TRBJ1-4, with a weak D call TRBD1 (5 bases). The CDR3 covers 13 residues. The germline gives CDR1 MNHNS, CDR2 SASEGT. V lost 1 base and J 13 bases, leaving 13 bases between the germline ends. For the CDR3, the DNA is TGTGCCAGCAGTGAAGAACTGGGGGGAAGACTGTTTTTT. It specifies CASSEELGGRLFF.

CDR3 in amino acids: CASSYSTGHTEAFF. CDR3 DNA: TGTGCCAGCAGTTACTCGACAGGGCACACTGAAGCTTTCTTT. J is TRBJ1-1 and V is TRBV6-5, with TRBD1 matching 7 bases. Germline trimming cut 0 bases from V and 3 bases from J; bases unmatched to any gene: 1. Germline values: CDR1 MNHEY, CDR2 SVGAGI. This CDR3 has 14 amino acids.

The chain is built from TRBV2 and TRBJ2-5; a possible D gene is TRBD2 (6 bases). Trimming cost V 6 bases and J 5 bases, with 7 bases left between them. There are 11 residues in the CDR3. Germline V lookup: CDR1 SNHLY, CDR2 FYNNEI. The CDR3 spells CASRLAETQYF. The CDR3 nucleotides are TGTGCCAGCAGGCTAGCGGAGACCCAGTACTTC.

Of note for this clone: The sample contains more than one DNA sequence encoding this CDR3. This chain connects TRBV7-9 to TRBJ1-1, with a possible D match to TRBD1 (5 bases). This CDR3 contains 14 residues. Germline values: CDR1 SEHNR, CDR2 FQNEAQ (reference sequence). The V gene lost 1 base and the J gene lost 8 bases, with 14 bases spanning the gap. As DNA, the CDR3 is TGTGCCAGCAGCTTAGGATTGGAGGGGACCGAAGCTTTCTTT. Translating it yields CASSLGLEGTEAFF.

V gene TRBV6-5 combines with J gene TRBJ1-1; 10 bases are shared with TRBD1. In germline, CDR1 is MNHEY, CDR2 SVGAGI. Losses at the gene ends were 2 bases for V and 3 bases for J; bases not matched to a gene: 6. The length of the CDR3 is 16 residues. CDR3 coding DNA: TGTGCCAGCAGTTACGGGACAGGGGTTATGGACACTGAAGCTTTCTTT. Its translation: CASSYGTGVMDTEAFF.

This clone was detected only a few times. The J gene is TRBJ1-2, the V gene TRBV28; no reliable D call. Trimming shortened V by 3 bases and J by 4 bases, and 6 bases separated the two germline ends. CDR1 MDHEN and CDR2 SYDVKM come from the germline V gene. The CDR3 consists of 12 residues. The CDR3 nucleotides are TGTGCCAGCAGTTTGGAGGCCTATGGCTACACCTTC. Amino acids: CASSLEAYGYTF.

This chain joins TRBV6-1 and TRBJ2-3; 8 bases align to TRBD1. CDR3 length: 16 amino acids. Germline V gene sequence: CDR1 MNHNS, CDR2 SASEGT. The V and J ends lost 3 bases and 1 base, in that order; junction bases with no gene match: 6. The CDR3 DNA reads TGTGCCAGCAGTGAGAGCCCGGGACAGGGCACAGATACGCAGTATTTT. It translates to CASSESPGQGTDTQYF.

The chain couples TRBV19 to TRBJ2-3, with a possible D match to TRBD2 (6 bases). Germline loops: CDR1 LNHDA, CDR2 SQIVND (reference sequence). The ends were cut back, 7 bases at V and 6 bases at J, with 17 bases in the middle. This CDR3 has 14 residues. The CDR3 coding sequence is TGTGCCAGTAAACCGCGGAGGGTGGAGGATACGCAGTATTTT. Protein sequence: CASKPRRVEDTQYF.

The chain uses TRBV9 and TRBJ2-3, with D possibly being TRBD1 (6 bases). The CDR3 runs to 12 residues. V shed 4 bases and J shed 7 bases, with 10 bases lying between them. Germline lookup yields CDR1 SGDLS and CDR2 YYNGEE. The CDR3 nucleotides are TGTGCCAGCAGCCTCAGGGGTTATACGCAGTATTTT. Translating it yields CASSLRGYTQYF. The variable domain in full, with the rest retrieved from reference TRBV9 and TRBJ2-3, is DSGVTQTPKHLITATGQRVTLRCSPRSGDLSVYWYQQSLDQGLQFLIQYYNGEERAKGNILERFSAQQFPDLHSELNLSSLELGDSALYFCASSLRGYTQYFGPGTRLTVL.

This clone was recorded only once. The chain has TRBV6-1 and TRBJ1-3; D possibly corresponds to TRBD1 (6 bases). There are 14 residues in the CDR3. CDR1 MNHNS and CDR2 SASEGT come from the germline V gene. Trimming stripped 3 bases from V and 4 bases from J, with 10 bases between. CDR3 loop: CASSDRGAGNTIYF. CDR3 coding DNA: TGTGCCAGCAGTGACAGGGGTGCGGGAAACACCATATATTTT.

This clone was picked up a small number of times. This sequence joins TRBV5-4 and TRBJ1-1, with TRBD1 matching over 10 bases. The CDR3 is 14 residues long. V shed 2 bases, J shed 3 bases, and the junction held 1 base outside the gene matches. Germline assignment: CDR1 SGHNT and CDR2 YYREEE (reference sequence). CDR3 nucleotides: TGTGCCAGCAGCTTCGGGACAGGGGACACTGAAGCTTTCTTT. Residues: CASSFGTGDTEAFF.

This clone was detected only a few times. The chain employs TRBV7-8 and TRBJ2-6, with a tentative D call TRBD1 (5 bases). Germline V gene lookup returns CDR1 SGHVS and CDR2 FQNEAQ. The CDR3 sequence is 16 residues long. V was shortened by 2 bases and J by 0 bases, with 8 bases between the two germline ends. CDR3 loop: CASSLSDSSGANVLTF. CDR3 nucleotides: TGTGCCAGCAGCTTAAGTGACAGCTCTGGGGCCAACGTCCTGACTTTC.

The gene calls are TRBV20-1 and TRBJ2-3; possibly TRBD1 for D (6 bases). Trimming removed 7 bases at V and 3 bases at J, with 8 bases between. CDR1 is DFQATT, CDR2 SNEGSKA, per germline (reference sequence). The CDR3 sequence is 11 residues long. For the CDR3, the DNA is TGCAGTGGGGACAAAACAGATACGCAGTATTTT. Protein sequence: CSGDKTDTQYF.

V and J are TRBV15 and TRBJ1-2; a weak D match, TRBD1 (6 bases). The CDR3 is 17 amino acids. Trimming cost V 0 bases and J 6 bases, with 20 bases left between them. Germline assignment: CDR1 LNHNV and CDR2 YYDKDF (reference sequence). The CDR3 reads CATSREWSGEGRDGYTF. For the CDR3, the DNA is TGTGCCACCAGCAGAGAATGGTCAGGGGAGGGAAGGGATGGCTACACCTTC.

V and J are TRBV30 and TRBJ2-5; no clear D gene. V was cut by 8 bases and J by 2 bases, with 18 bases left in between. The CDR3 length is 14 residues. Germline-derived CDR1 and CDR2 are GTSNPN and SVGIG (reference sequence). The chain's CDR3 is CARRIDAGQETQYF. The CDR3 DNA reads TGTGCCCGCCGAATTGACGCAGGACAAGAGACCCAGTACTTC.

The CDR3 bases are TGCGCCAGCAGCCAAGATGGAGGGGTTGATGAAAAACTGTTTTTT. As protein: CASSQDGGVDEKLFF. The chain joins TRBV4-3 to TRBJ1-4; D is possibly TRBD1 (5 bases). The CDR3 runs 15 residues. Germline V gene lookup returns CDR1 LGHNA and CDR2 YSLEER. V was shortened by 0 bases and J by 6 bases, with 11 bases between the two germline ends.

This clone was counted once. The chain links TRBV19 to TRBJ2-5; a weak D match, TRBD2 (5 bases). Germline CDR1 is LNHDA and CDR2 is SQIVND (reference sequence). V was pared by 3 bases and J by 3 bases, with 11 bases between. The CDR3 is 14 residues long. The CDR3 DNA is TGTGCCAGTAGTATTATGGGAGTGGAAGAGACCCAGTACTTC. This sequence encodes CASSIMGVEETQYF.